Below, 5 T cell receptor beta chains from the same sample are listed, as sequenced in a study of CD8 T cells in ankylosing spondylitis. MiXCR, applied by TCRdb to the 5' RACE reads, yields one record per CDR3 protein. This sample yields about 340,000 distinct CDR3 sequences, of which around 20% are seen a single time; around 13% belongs to the top ten. Sequencing was carried out using blood, either unsorted or a sorted T cell fraction (not recorded which). Receptor source: a male donor with ankylosing spondylitis or in good health (not recorded which).

The table lists this clonotype with a few counts. DNA of the CDR3: TGTGCCAGCAGCATTTTAGCGGGGGCCGGGGATACGCAGTATTTT. This gives the protein CASSILAGAGDTQYF. The rearrangement joins TRBV9 to TRBJ2-3, with TRBD2 matching 9 bases. The length of the CDR3 is 15 residues. Germline V gene lookup returns CDR1 SGDLS and CDR2 YYNGEE. J was trimmed by 6 bases and V by 4 bases; bases with no gene match: 9.

This clonotype was picked up a small number of times. The chain is built from TRBV12-3 or TRBV12-4 and TRBJ1-1; D not certain. V lost 0 bases and J 5 bases, leaving 7 bases between the germline ends. The length of the CDR3 is 13 residues. CDR3 amino acids: CASSLAARTEAFF. The CDR3 nucleotides read TGTGCCAGCAGTTTAGCGGCCAGGACTGAAGCTTTCTTT.

This clonotype was seen ten or more times. V gene TRBV29-1 combines with J gene TRBJ1-1; a weak D match, TRBD1 (5 bases). This CDR3 has 14 amino acids. Per germline, CDR1 SQVTM and CDR2 ANQGSEA. V was shortened by 1 base and J by 8 bases, with 17 bases between the two germline ends. The CDR3 sequence: CSVEAISSTAEAFF. DNA of the CDR3: TGCAGCGTTGAAGCCATCAGCTCGACAGCCGAAGCTTTCTTT.

This rearrangement joins TRBV4-1 to TRBJ2-3; perhaps TRBD2 as D (7 bases). V dropped 1 base and J dropped 5 bases, with 13 bases sitting between them. This CDR3 spans 15 amino acids. Per germline, CDR1 MGHRA and CDR2 YSYEKL. CDR3 in DNA: TGCGCCAGCAGCCAAGTAGGGGGGGCTGAAGATACGCAGTATTTT. Residues: CASSQVGGAEDTQYF.

The V gene is TRBV5-6, the J gene TRBJ2-1; no clear D. Trimming pared 4 bases from V and 9 bases from J, leaving 11 bases between. The germline V gene encodes CDR1 SGHDT and CDR2 YYEEEE. The CDR3 spans 12 residues. This CDR3 is CASSRLLSEQFF. The CDR3 coding sequence is TGTGCCAGCAGCCGGTTGTTGTCTGAGCAGTTCTTC.